Shown below are 8 T cell receptor beta chains from a single sample sequenced in a study of blood T cell repertoires in COVID-19. Sequencing was performed with immunoSEQ multiplex PCR; in TCRdb, only in-frame clones are kept and a portion is missing. Among roughly 270,000 clones listed, 85% were seen once. Sequences were obtained from peripheral blood. The receptors were gathered from a man in his fifties with active or convalescent COVID-19.

V usage is TRBV6-2 or TRBV6-3 and J usage is TRBJ2-7, with 10 bases lining up with TRBD2. Germline V gene sequence: CDR1 MNHEY, CDR2 SVGEGT. The CDR3 sequence is 18 residues long. The V gene end was trimmed by 4 bases and the J gene end by 9 bases; junction bases not matched to a gene: 21. The DNA of the CDR3 is TGTGCCAGCAGTTCGACTAGCGGGCAGGATGCCTCTCCCTATGGGCAGTACTTC. Protein product: CASSSTSGQDASPYGQYF.

J is TRBJ2-7 and V is TRBV19, with 8 bases fitting TRBD1. Germline V CDR1 and CDR2: LNHDA, SQIVND (reference sequence). The V gene end was trimmed by 6 bases and the J gene end by 6 bases; junction bases not matched to a gene: 7. The CDR3 spans 13 residues. This CDR3 is CASRGQGAGEQYF. CDR3 nucleotides: TGTGCCAGTAGGGGGCAGGGGGCTGGCGAGCAGTACTTC.

This clone is a singleton in its sample. The rearrangement links TRBV19 to TRBJ1-6, with D possibly matching TRBD1 (6 bases). Germline CDR1 is LNHDA and CDR2 is SQIVND (reference sequence). The CDR3 has 14 residues. V was clipped by 7 bases and J by 4 bases, with 11 bases between them. CDR3 loop: CASKDRPYNSPLHF. DNA for the CDR3: TGTGCCAGTAAGGACAGACCGTATAATTCACCCCTCCACTTT.

The chain carries TRBV21-1 and TRBJ1-1. TRBV21-1 is given as a pseudogene. The CDR3 sequence is 12 residues long. The CDR3 is CASSNEDTEAFF. In DNA form, the CDR3 reads TGTGCCAGCAGCAACGAGGACACTGAAGCTTTCTTT.

The chain joins TRBV11-2 to TRBJ2-3, with no clear D. V lost 7 bases, J lost 2 bases, and 19 bases lay in between. This CDR3 contains 16 residues. Germline V lookup: CDR1 SGHAT, CDR2 FQNNGV. Here the CDR3 DNA reads TGTGCCAGCACCCTTTTGCCCCCCGGTCCCACAGATACGCAGTATTTT. Encoded protein: CASTLLPPGPTDTQYF.

This chain links TRBV10-3 with TRBJ2-5; 7 bases are a match to TRBD2. The V gene's germline CDR1 is ENHRY and CDR2 SYGVKD. The V segment lost 8 bases and the J segment 4 bases; nucleotides outside the gene matches: 4. This CDR3 is 12 amino acids long. The chain's CDR3 is CAIWSGVETQYF. As DNA, the CDR3 is TGTGCCATCTGGAGCGGGGTAGAGACCCAGTACTTC.

The chain's CDR3 is CASSRGQGLQPQHF. The CDR3 nucleotides read TGTGCCAGCAGCCGGGGACAGGGATTACAGCCCCAGCATTTT. The chain has TRBV5-6 and TRBJ1-5; 9 bases agree with TRBD1. J gave up 7 bases and V 4 bases, and 6 bases lay outside the gene matches. This CDR3 comprises 14 residues. Germline V gives CDR1 SGHDT, CDR2 YYEEEE.

There are a few counts of this clone. The chain is built from TRBV5-1 and TRBJ1-5, with TRBD1 identical over 8 bases. The CDR3 contains 15 residues. After removal of 3 bases from V and 3 bases from J, the junction contained 5 bases not matched to a gene. CDR1 and CDR2 from the germline V gene are SGHRS and YFSETQ. DNA of the CDR3: TGCGCCAGCAGCTCGGGGACAGGAGACAATCAGCCCCAGCATTTT. Its protein product is CASSSGTGDNQPQHF. The complete variable domain, with remaining parts taken from reference TRBV5-1 and TRBJ1-5, reads KAGVTQTPRYLIKTRGQQVTLSCSPISGHRSVSWYQQTPGQGLQFLFEYFSETQRNKGNFPGRFSGRQFSNSRSEMNVSTLELGDSALYLCASSSGTGDNQPQHFGDGTRLSIL.